These 24 T cell receptor beta chains share one sample of origin, sequenced in a study of post-analysis software for immune sequencing data (dated by TCRdb to about 2015). The full study reports these points: Patients showed significantly higher frequencies than controls for several TRBV segments, among them TRBV5-6, TRBV5-1 and TRBV20-1.

These receptors have no known antigen. Library preparation was by PCR. For sequencing, an Illumina HiSeq 2500 was employed. To reduce PCR and sequencing biases, unique molecular identifiers were built into the TCR beta cDNA libraries. TCRdb trimmed the raw reads at Q25, called clones with MiXCR and kept productive beta chains. Each record represents a unique CDR3 protein, reported with the most common genes and DNA among its rows. This sample gives 650,000 to 850,000 distinct CDR3 sequences in total; approximately 57% of them show up just once. Approximately 4.4% of the sample is held by the ten biggest clonotypes. Source material: blood. All receptors derive from a girl aged 10-17 years with multiple sclerosis.

This clonotype was observed a few times. A junction boundary mismatches the germline segment, possibly from a read error. V usage is TRBV5-1 and J usage is TRBJ2-1; 7 nucleotides align to TRBD1. The CDR3 consists of 15 residues. Germline CDR1 SGHRS, CDR2 YFSETQ. The CDR3 sequence is CASSLGSGGYNEQFF. The CDR3 nucleotides are TGTGCCAGCAGTTTAGGGTCAGGGGGCTACAATGAGCAGTTCTTC.

Only a few counts were recorded for this clonotype. The J gene is TRBJ1-6, the V gene TRBV20-1, with a weak D call TRBD1 (5 bases). This CDR3 contains 15 residues. Germline V gene sequence: CDR1 DFQATT, CDR2 SNEGSKA (reference sequence). V was trimmed by 1 base and J by 1 base, leaving 8 bases between them. CDR3 sequence: CSARGGESYNSPLHF. In DNA form, the CDR3 reads TGCAGTGCTAGAGGGGGGGAGTCCTATAATTCACCCCTCCACTTT.

A few counts support this clonotype. CDR3 nucleotides: TGTGCCAGCAGGAGTGGGGACACTGAAGCTTTCTTT. This codes for CASRSGDTEAFF. This chain links TRBV6-4 with TRBJ1-1, with unresolved D. CDR1 and CDR2 (germline): MRHNA, SNTAGT. V was cut by 6 bases and J by 3 bases, with 8 bases left in between. This CDR3 region has 12 residues.

As to this clonotype: Its ends do not fully match the called genes, so a read error is possible. This chain links TRBV4-2 with TRBJ1-2, with 9 bases fitting TRBD1. Germline lookup yields CDR1 LGHNA and CDR2 YNFKEQ. This CDR3 contains 17 residues. CDR3 DNA sequence: TGTGCCAGCAACCAAGATTACCCGACAGGGGGTTTCTATGGCTACACCTTC. It yields the protein CASNQDYPTGGFYGYTF.

The genes are TRBV4-2 and TRBJ1-1; 8 nucleotides align to TRBD1. V gave up 4 bases and J gave up 3 bases; unmatched junction bases: 7. Per the germline V gene, CDR1 is LGHNA and CDR2 is YNFKEQ. CDR3 length equals 15 residues. The CDR3 loop reads CASSRETGAHTEAFF. CDR3 in DNA: TGTGCCAGCAGCCGAGAGACAGGGGCACACACTGAAGCTTTCTTT.

The chain has TRBV6-5 and TRBJ2-3; D unresolved. The germline V gene has CDR1 MNHEY and CDR2 SVGAGI. The V gene lost 10 bases and the J gene lost 0 bases, with 14 bases spanning the gap. The CDR3 extends over 14 amino acids. The CDR3 loop reads CATGGSPSTDTQYF. CDR3 coding DNA: TGTGCCACCGGCGGCTCCCCCAGCACAGATACGCAGTATTTT.

This clonotype has only a few counts. This chain joins TRBV2 and TRBJ2-7, with a possible D match to TRBD2 (6 bases). Trimming left V 4 bases short and J 0 bases short, with 13 bases between. Germline V gene sequence: CDR1 SNHLY, CDR2 FYNNEI. This CDR3 region has 15 residues. In DNA, the CDR3 is TGTGCCAGCAGTGCGGAGGGGACTCCCTCCTACGAGCAGTACTTC. Its protein product is CASSAEGTPSYEQYF.

This sequence joins TRBV12-3 or TRBV12-4 and TRBJ2-1, with 8 bases aligning to TRBD2. The length of the CDR3 is 15 residues. V lost 6 bases to trimming and J lost 0 bases; unmatched junction nucleotides: 4. Written as DNA, the CDR3 is TGTGCCAGCAGATCGGGGGGGACCTCCTACAATGAGCAGTTCTTC. Translating gives CASRSGGTSYNEQFF.

V usage is TRBV6-5 and J usage is TRBJ1-6; TRBD1 might be the D (5 bases). The CDR3 spans 16 residues. Germline V lookup: CDR1 MNHEY, CDR2 SVGAGI. V was shortened by 6 bases and J by 2 bases, with 14 bases between the two germline ends. The CDR3 region is CASRKTVTAYNSPLHF. CDR3 coding DNA: TGTGCCAGCAGAAAGACCGTGACAGCCTATAATTCACCCCTCCACTTT.

CDR3 DNA: TGCGCCAGCAGCAGGCAAGAGGGTGAGCAGTTCTTC. Its translation is CASSRQEGEQFF. The chain carries TRBV4-1 and TRBJ2-1, with D possibly matching TRBD2 (5 bases). With 5 bases removed from V and 9 bases from J, the gap between germline ends came to 11 bases. Germline values: CDR1 MGHRA, CDR2 YSYEKL. The CDR3 consists of 12 residues.

This clonotype was observed a few times. The chain recombines TRBV4-1 with TRBJ2-7; D gene unclear. Per germline, CDR1 MGHRA and CDR2 YSYEKL. The ends were cut back, 0 bases at V and 3 bases at J, with 6 bases in the middle. This CDR3 contains 13 residues. The CDR3 DNA is TGCGCCAGCAGCCAAGAGAATCACTACGAGCAGTACTTC. Protein sequence: CASSQENHYEQYF.

The CDR3 here is CSAPCYLQETQYF. The CDR3 DNA reads as TGCAGTGCCCCGTGCTACCTCCAAGAGACCCAGTACTTC. The rearrangement uses TRBV20-1 and TRBJ2-5; D remains ambiguous. Trimming removed 6 bases from V and 1 base from J, with 12 bases in between. The length of the CDR3 is 13 residues. The germline V gene has CDR1 DFQATT and CDR2 SNEGSKA (reference sequence).

The chain employs TRBV6-6 and TRBJ2-3; 8 nucleotides match TRBD1. Per the germline V gene, CDR1 is MNHNY and CDR2 is SVGAGI (reference sequence). J lost 6 bases, V lost 10 bases, and 6 bases had no gene match. The CDR3 extends over 12 amino acids. The CDR3 here is CATQGVGDTQYF. The CDR3 coding sequence is TGTGCCACACAGGGGGTTGGGGATACGCAGTATTTT.

This clonotype was counted a few times. In nucleotides, the CDR3 is TGTGCCAGCAGCTTAGGGTCAGAAAGCAATCAGCCCCAGCATTTT. Its translation is CASSLGSESNQPQHF. The chain carries TRBV7-2 and TRBJ1-5; D gene uncertain. The CDR3 sequence is 15 residues long. The V gene lost 1 base and the J gene lost 1 base, with 8 bases spanning the gap. The germline CDR1 and CDR2 sequences are SGHTA and FQGNSA.

This clonotype has more than one count but fewer than ten. This chain links TRBV10-3 with TRBJ2-3; D is unclear. The V end lost 4 bases, the J end lost 0 bases, and 8 bases lay between the germline ends. Germline values: CDR1 ENHRY, CDR2 SYGVKD. The CDR3 is 14 amino acids. Written as DNA, the CDR3 is TGTGCCATCAGTGCTCAATTTAGCACAGATACGCAGTATTTT. Translating gives CAISAQFSTDTQYF.

The J gene is TRBJ2-3, the V gene TRBV29-1, with 10 bases matching TRBD2. The CDR3 totals 15 residues. Germline V gene lookup returns CDR1 SQVTM and CDR2 ANQGSEA. J lost 3 bases, V lost 6 bases, and 9 bases had no gene match. The CDR3: CSVRTSGVPTDTQYF. The CDR3 DNA follows: TGCAGCGTACGGACTAGCGGAGTTCCAACAGATACGCAGTATTTT.

V is TRBV5-1 and J is TRBJ1-4, with 7 bases lining up with TRBD1. Trimming cost V 0 bases and J 5 bases; bases outside gene matches: 4. The germline V gene encodes CDR1 SGHRS and CDR2 YFSETQ. This CDR3 spans 15 amino acids. This chain's CDR3 is CASSLEAGGNEKLFF. CDR3 bases: TGCGCCAGCAGCTTGGAGGCAGGGGGAAATGAAAAACTGTTTTTT.

The DNA of the CDR3 is TGTGCCAGCAGCCTATCGGGGGATCCGAATTCACCCCTCCACTTT. Translated, it gives CASSLSGDPNSPLHF. The gene calls are TRBV3-1 and TRBJ1-6; tentative D call: TRBD1 (5 bases). Trimming stripped 4 bases from V and 7 bases from J, with 14 bases between. Germline V gene sequence: CDR1 LGHDT, CDR2 YNNKEL (reference sequence). The CDR3 totals 15 residues.

This clonotype was recorded a few times. The J gene is TRBJ2-4, the V gene TRBV18, with a weak D call TRBD1 (6 bases). CDR3 length: 15 residues. The germline V gene encodes CDR1 KGHSH and CDR2 LQKENI. V was pared by 3 bases and J by 4 bases, with 13 bases between. The CDR3 coding sequence is TGTGCCAGCTCACCGCCAAGGGGGAATAAAAACATTCAGTACTTC. Encoded protein: CASSPPRGNKNIQYF.

This chain joins TRBV15 and TRBJ2-7; D possibly corresponds to TRBD2 (6 bases). The germline V gene has CDR1 LNHNV and CDR2 YYDKDF (reference sequence). V shed 0 bases and J shed 7 bases, with 19 bases lying between them. This CDR3 is built from 16 residues. DNA of the CDR3: TGTGCCACCAGCAGAGATCCGGGAGAGGGTTCGGGGGAGCAGTACTTC. This translates into CATSRDPGEGSGEQYF.

CDR3 loop: CASSQAQGGDTEAFF. The DNA of the CDR3 is TGTGCCAGCAGCCAAGCGCAGGGTGGGGACACTGAAGCTTTCTTT. The chain employs TRBV3-1 and TRBJ1-1; weak D call: TRBD1 (5 bases). The germline V and J ends were trimmed by 1 base and 3 bases, with 12 bases remaining between them. Germline assignment: CDR1 LGHDT and CDR2 YNNKEL (reference sequence). CDR3 length: 15 residues.

This chain joins TRBV6-5 and TRBJ2-3; 9 bases align to TRBD2. This CDR3 has 17 residues. The V and J ends lost 4 bases and 1 base, in that order; junction bases with no gene match: 9. Germline loops: CDR1 MNHEY, CDR2 SVGAGI. CDR3 coding DNA: TGTGCCAGCAGTTCCCCGGCTAGCGGGATGGGCACAGATACGCAGTATTTT. This translates into CASSSPASGMGTDTQYF.

This clonotype was picked up a small number of times. The chain employs TRBV7-8 and TRBJ2-5; 9 nucleotides align to TRBD1. The germline gives CDR1 SGHVS, CDR2 FQNEAQ. The CDR3 runs 15 residues. The junction had 6 bases not matched to a gene; V was cut back by 2 bases and J by 5 bases. In nucleotides, the CDR3 is TGTGCCAGCAGCTTAAACCGGGACAGGGTGGAGACCCAGTACTTC. It codes for CASSLNRDRVETQYF.

The V call is TRBV4-1, the J call TRBJ2-5, with D possibly matching TRBD2 (5 bases). Germline V gives CDR1 MGHRA, CDR2 YSYEKL. The CDR3 sequence is 16 residues long. The V end was cut by 0 bases, the J end by 0 bases, with 11 bases between. The CDR3 reads CASSQDLTGYQETQYF. In nucleotides, the CDR3 is TGCGCCAGCAGCCAAGATCTGACGGGATACCAAGAGACCCAGTACTTC.